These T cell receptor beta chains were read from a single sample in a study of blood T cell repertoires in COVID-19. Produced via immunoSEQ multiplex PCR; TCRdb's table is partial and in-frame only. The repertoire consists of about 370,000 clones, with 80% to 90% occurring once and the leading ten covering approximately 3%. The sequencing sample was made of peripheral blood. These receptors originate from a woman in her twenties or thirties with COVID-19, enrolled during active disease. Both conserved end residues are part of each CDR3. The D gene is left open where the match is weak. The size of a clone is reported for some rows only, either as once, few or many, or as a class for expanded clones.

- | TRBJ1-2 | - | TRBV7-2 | CASSPGTQNYGYTF | TGTGCCAGCAGTCCCGGGACACAGAACTACGGCTACACCTTC
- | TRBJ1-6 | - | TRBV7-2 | CASSLASGSNSPLHF | TGTGCCAGCAGCTTAGCCTCTGGCAGTAATTCACCCCTCCACTTT
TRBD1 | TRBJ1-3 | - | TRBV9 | CASSPLGTGAGNTIYF | TGTGCCAGCAGCCCACTCGGGACAGGGGCTGGAAACACCATATATTTT
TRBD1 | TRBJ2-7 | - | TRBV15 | CATSRDRGSYEQYF | TGTGCCACCAGCAGGGACAGGGGCTCCTACGAGCAGTACTTC
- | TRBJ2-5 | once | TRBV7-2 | CASSSVIQVETQYF | TGTGCCAGCAGCTCAGTAATTCAGGTCGAGACCCAGTACTTC
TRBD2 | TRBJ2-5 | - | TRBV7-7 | CASSLGTSGGETQYF | TGTGCTAGCAGCTTAGGGACTAGCGGGGGAGAGACCCAGTACTTC
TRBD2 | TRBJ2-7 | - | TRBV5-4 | CASSLEAGGPTEQYF | TGTGCCAGCAGCTTGGAGGCGGGGGGCCCAACCGAGCAGTACTTC
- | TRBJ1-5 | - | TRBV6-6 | CASSRNFIPTGSNQPQHF | TGTGCCAGCAGCCGAAACTTTATACCTACAGGAAGCAATCAGCCCCAGCATTTT
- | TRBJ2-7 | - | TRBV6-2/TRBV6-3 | CASSGTPYEQYF | TGTGCCAGCAGTGGTACACCTTACGAGCAGTACTTC
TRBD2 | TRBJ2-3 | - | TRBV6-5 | CASSYGRAPTDTQYF | TGTGCCAGCAGTTACGGGAGGGCCCCCACAGATACGCAGTATTTT
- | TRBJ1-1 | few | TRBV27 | CASSPHRENTEAFF | TGTGCCAGCAGTCCCCACAGGGAGAACACTGAAGCTTTCTTT
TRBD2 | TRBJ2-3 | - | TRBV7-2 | CASSLDRSSGRAKQYF | TGTGCCAGCAGCTTAGATCGCTCTAGCGGGAGGGCCAAGCAGTATTTT
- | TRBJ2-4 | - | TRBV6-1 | CASSEQNIQYF | TGTGCCAGCAGTGAACAGAACATTCAGTACTTC
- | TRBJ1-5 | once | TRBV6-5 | CASSNRVNQPQHF | TGTGCCAGCAGTAACAGGGTTAATCAGCCCCAGCATTTT